A selection of T cell receptor beta chains follows, all from one sample in a study of cytomegalovirus exposure and HLA in healthy donors. This table comes from immunoSEQ multiplex PCR, and its TCRdb copy is limited to in-frame clones, with some not included. The data contain approximately 170,000 clones, approximately 80% of them singletons. The material sequenced was PBMCs. The receptor source for this set is a woman under 30 in good health and CMV-seronegative. Both conserved end residues are part of each CDR3. Fields, in order: clone size, V gene, J gene, D gene, CDR3 DNA, CDR3 protein. A D gene is named only where the DNA matches it firmly. Rows may omit the clone size; those that give it use once, few, many or a size class.

>NA|TRBV7-8|TRBJ2-7|NA
TGTGCCAGCAGCTTAGGGGGGGGGCTCAACGAGCAGTACTTC
CASSLGGGLNEQYF
>NA|TRBV28|TRBJ2-4|TRBD1
TGTGCCAGCAGTTTGACAGGGACGGGGCAAAACATTCAGTACTTC
CASSLTGTGQNIQYF
>NA|TRBV10-3|TRBJ2-7|NA
TGTGCCATCAGTGATCCTTCCGCCGAGCAGTACTTC
CAISDPSAEQYF
>NA|TRBV5-6|TRBJ2-2|TRBD1
TGTGCCAGCAGCCGACCGGGACAGGGCGCTACGGGGGAGCTGTTTTTT
CASSRPGQGATGELFF
>NA|TRBV19|TRBJ1-4|NA
TGTGCCAGTACTGGTATAGGAGGTGGGAGTAATGAAAAACTGTTTTTT
CASTGIGGGSNEKLFF
>few|TRBV30|TRBJ2-7|NA
TGTGCCTGGATGACGGGTAGTTTGGCCTACGAGCAGTACTTC
CAWMTGSLAYEQYF
>NA|TRBV28|TRBJ1-5|NA
TGTGCCAGCAGTTTATGGGTGGGAGCTTTAGAGCCCCAGCATTTT
CASSLWVGALEPQHF
>NA|TRBV4-1|TRBJ2-7|NA
TGCGCCAGCAGCCAGGGGACATACGGCGGGAGCTCCTACGAGCAGTACTTC
CASSQGTYGGSSYEQYF
>NA|TRBV7-8|TRBJ2-3|TRBD2
TGTGCCAGCAGCTTCGGAATAGCGGGAGTCGCAGATACGCAGTATTTT
CASSFGIAGVADTQYF
>NA|TRBV5-1|TRBJ2-2|NA
TGCGCCAGCAGCCCCGGACAGCCGAACACCGGGGAGCTGTTTTTT
CASSPGQPNTGELFF